This TCR beta chain derives from a study of cytomegalovirus exposure and HLA in healthy donors. A multiplex PCR was run with 60 Vbeta primers and 13 Jbeta primers. Clones were sequenced by immunoSEQ multiplex PCR, and TCRdb holds only the in-frame ones, with some missing. There are 100,000 to 140,000 clones in the sample; roughly three quarters occur only once, and less than 2.5% lies in the top ten. The V gene's germline CDR1 is SGHDN and CDR2 FVKESK. V lost 0 bases and J lost 8, with 11 bases in between. This CDR3 is 15 amino acids long. Concerning this clone: The target antigen is unknown.

Study results and limitations: Being productive about 90% or about 30% of the time was typical of most TCR beta V segments in an earlier analysis. Presence/absence analyses treated sequencing depth as roughly uniform across donors.

Material for sequencing was PBMCs. The chain couples TRBV14 to TRBJ1-6; TRBD1 might be the D (6 bases). This receptor was identified in a man between 18 and 35 years old in good health and CMV-seronegative. The CDR3 bases are TGTGCCAGCAGCCAAGAGGGGACACGAGATTCACCCCTCCACTTT. It translates to CASSQEGTRDSPLHF.